The present T cell receptor (beta chain) was sequenced within a study of blood T cell repertoires in COVID-19. About the research overall: The United States, Italy and Spain supplied acute and convalescent COVID-19 samples. Nucleic acid was either cDNA or gDNA, and it came from T cells, B-cell-depleted T cells, or PBMCs.

The CDR3 contains 19 residues. CDR1 SGHDN and CDR2 FVKESK come from the germline V gene. The trim removed 4 bases at V and 4 bases at J, leaving 16 bases unmatched. How the authors handled the data: Reference gene primer amplification gave nucleated cell count estimates. Sequenced by immunoSEQ multiplex PCR; TCRdb stores in-frame clones only, minus some. Clonal size and the V and J genes are those of that table, whereas D and trimming came from the DNA. The sample lists roughly 250,000 clones; over 80% were seen once. The sequence was collected from a woman in her sixties with active or convalescent COVID-19. Input material: peripheral blood. The chain uses TRBV14 and TRBJ2-2; TRBD2 agrees at 9 bases. The CDR3 DNA reads as TGTGCCAGCAGCCCCCTCCGAGCTAGCGGGGTATTTAGCACCGGGGAGCTGTTTTTT. Translating gives CASSPLRASGVFSTGELFF.